This TCR beta chain was profiled in a study of shared clonotypes between healthy human individuals. The method was immunoSEQ multiplex PCR; TCRdb's version includes in-frame clones alone and lacks a portion of them. Here the sample spans about 730,000 clones, around 77% being singletons. Source material: memory CD4+ T cells sorted from blood. The subset denotes: CD45RA-negative fraction. This sequence originates from a woman in her twenties or thirties in good health.

The CDR3 DNA is TGTGCCAGCAGTTTGCAAGGGATCTCTAACTATGGCTACACCTTC. Protein sequence: CASSLQGISNYGYTF. The chain couples TRBV28 to TRBJ1-2; D call uncertain. This CDR3 is built from 15 residues. V dropped 3 bases and J dropped 0 bases, with 11 bases sitting between them. CDR1 is MDHEN, CDR2 SYDVKM, per germline.